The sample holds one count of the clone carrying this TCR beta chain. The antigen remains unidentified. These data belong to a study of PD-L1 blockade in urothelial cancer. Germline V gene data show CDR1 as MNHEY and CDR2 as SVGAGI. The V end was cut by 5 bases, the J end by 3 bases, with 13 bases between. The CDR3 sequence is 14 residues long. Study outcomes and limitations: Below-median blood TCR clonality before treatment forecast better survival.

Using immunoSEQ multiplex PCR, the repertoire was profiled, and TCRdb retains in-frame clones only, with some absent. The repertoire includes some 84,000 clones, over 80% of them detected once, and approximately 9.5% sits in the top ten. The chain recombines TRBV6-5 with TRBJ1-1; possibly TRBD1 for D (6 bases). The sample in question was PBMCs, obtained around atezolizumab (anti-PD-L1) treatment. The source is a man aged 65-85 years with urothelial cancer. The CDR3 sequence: CASSPWGLDTEAFF. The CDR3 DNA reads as TGTGCCAGCAGTCCCTGGGGGCTAGACACTGAAGCTTTCTTT.